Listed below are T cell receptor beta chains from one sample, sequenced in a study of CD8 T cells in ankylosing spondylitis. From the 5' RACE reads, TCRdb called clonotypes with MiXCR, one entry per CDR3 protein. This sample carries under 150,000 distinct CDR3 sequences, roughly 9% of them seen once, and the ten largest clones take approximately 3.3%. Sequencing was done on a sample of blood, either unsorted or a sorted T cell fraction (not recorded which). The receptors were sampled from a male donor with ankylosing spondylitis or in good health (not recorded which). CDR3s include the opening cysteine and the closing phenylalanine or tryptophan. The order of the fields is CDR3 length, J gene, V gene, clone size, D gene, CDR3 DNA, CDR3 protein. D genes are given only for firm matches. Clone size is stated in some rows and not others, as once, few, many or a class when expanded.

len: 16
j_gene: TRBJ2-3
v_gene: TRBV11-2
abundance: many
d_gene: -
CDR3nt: TGTGCCAGCAGCTGGGGCGCGGAGGGGGCCACAGATACGCAGTATTTT
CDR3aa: CASSWGAEGATDTQYF

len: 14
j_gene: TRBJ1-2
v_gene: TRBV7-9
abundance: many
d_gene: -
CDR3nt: TGTGCCAGCAGCCCCCCAGGGTGGAGCTATGGCTACACCTTC
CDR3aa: CASSPPGWSYGYTF

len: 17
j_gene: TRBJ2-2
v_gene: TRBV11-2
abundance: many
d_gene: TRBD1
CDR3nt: TGTGCCAGCAGCCAGGGGAGGGACAGGGGGAACACCGGGGAGCTGTTTTTT
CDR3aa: CASSQGRDRGNTGELFF

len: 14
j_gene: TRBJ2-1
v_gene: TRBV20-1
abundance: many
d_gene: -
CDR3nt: TGCAGTGCCAATGGGGTCCAGCCCTACAATGAGCAGTTCTTC
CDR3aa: CSANGVQPYNEQFF

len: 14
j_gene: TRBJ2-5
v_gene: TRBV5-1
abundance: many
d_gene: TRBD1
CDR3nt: TGCGCCAGCAGCTACGGACAGGGCCGGGAGACCCAGTACTTC
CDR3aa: CASSYGQGRETQYF

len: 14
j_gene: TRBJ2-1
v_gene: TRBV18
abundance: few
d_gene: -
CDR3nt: TGTGCCAGCTCACCGGCAAGGACGCCCAATGAGCAGTTCTTC
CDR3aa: CASSPARTPNEQFF

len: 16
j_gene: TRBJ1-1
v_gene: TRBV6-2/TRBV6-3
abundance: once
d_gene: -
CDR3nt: TGTGCCAGCAGTCATACAGCACACAGGGCTGCCACTGAAGCTTTCTTT
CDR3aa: CASSHTAHRAATEAFF

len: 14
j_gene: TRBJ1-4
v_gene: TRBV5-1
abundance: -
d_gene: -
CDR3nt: TGCGCCAGCAGCCCCCGACCGTCTAATGAAAAACTGTTTTTT
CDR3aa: CASSPRPSNEKLFF

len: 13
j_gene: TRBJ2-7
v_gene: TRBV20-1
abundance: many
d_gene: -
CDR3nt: TGCAGTGCTAGTCCCCGTTCGGGGGACGAGCAGTACTTC
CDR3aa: CSASPRSGDEQYF

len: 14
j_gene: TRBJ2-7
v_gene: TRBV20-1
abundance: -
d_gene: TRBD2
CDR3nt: TGCAGTCAAACTAGCGGGAGGAACCCCTACGAGCAGTACTTC
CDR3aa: CSQTSGRNPYEQYF

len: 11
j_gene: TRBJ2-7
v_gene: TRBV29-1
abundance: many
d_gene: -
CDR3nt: TGCAGCGTTGTGGCAGTCTACGAGCAGTACTTC
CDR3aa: CSVVAVYEQYF

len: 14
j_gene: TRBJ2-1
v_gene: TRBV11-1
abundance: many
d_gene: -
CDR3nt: TGTGCCAGCAGCTTACGCGGGAATCACAATGAGCAGTTCTTC
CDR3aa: CASSLRGNHNEQFF

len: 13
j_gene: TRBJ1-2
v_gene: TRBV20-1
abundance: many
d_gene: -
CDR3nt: TGCAGTGCTAGAGAATGGGAGGGCTATGGCTACACCTTC
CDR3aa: CSAREWEGYGYTF

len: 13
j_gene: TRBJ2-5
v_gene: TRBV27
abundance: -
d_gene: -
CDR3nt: TGTGCCAGCAGTCCTGGTCCTTGGGAGACCCAGTACTTC
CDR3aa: CASSPGPWETQYF

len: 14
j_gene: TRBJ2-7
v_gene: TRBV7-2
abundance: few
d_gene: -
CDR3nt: TGTGCCAGCAGCTTAGCGCCTAGTCAGAACGAGCAGTACTTC
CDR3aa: CASSLAPSQNEQYF

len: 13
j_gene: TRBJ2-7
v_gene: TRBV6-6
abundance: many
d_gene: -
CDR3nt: TGTGCCAGCGCCATGGGGGCGGTGTACGAGCAGTACTTC
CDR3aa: CASAMGAVYEQYF

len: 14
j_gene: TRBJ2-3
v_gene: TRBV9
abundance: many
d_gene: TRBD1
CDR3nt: TGTGCCAGCAGCGGGACAGGGGGCCCAGATACGCAGTATTTT
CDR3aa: CASSGTGGPDTQYF

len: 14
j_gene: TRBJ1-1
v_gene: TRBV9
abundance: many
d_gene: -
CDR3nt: TGTGCCAGCCGCTCACTGGGGTTTCCGGAAGAAGCTTTCTTT
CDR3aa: CASRSLGFPEEAFF

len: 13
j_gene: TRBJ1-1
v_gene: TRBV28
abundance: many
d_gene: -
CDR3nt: TGTGCCAGCAGTTTAGACAGGCAGACTGAAGCTTTCTTT
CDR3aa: CASSLDRQTEAFF

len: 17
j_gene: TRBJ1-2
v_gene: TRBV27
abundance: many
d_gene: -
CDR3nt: TGTGCCAGCAGTTTATTTTCATCGGGCAGGTTGGACTATGGCTACACCTTC
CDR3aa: CASSLFSSGRLDYGYTF

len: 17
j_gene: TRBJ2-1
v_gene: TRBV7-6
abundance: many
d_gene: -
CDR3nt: TGTGCCAGCAGCTTTTCCTCCGGGACAAGGCCCTACAATGAGCAGTTCTTC
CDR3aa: CASSFSSGTRPYNEQFF

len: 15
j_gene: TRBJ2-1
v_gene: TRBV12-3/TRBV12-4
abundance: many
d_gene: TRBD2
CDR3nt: TGTGCCAGCACCTTCGGACTAGCGGGAGGCCATGAGCAGTTCTTC
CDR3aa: CASTFGLAGGHEQFF

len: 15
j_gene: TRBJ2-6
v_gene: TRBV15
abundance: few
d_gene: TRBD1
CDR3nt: TGTGCCACCAGCAGTAGGGGGCCTGGGGCCAACGTCCTGACTTTC
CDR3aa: CATSSRGPGANVLTF

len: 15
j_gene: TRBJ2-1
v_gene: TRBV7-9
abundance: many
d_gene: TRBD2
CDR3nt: TGTGCCAGCTTCCTAGCGGGAGGGCCGGTCAATGAGCAGTTCTTC
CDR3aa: CASFLAGGPVNEQFF

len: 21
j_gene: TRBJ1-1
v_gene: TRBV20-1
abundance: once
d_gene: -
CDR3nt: -
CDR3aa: CCARDRKLVGRGTLRGTESFF

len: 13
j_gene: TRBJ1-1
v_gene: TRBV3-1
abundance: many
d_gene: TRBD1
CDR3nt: TGTGCCAGCAGCCCACCACAGGGGGCTGAAGCTTTCTTT
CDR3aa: CASSPPQGAEAFF

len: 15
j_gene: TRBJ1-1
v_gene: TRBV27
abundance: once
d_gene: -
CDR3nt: TGTGCCAGCAGTCTGAGATCCCGGGGGGACACTGAAGCTTTCTTT
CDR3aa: CASSLRSRGDTEAFF

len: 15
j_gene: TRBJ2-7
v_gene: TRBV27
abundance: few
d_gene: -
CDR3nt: TGTGCCAGCAGTTTAGGCTCTCCCGGTGCCTACGAGCAGTACTTC
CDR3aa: CASSLGSPGAYEQYF

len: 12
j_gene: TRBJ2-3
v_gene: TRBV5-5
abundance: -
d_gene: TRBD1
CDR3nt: TGTGCCAGCAGCCGGGACAGAGATACGCAGTATTTT
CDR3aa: CASSRDRDTQYF

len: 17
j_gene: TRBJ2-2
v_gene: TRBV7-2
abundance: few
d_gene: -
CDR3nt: TGTGCCAGCAGCCCCAGGGGACGGGAGCGGGTCACCGGGGAGCTGTTTTTT
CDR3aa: CASSPRGRERVTGELFF

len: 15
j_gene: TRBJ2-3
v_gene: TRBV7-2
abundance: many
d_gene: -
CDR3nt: TGTGCCAGCAGCTTACAGGGTACCTCCACAGATACGCAGTATTTT
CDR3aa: CASSLQGTSTDTQYF

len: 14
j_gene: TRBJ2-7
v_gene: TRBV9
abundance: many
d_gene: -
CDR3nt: TGTGCCAGCAGCGTGGAGGGGGCGACCTACGAGCAGTACTTC
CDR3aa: CASSVEGATYEQYF

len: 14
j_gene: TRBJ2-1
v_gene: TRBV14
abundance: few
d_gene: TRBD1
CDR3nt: TGTGCCAGCAGCTCCCGGGACAGGGAACATGAGCAGTTCTTC
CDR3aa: CASSSRDREHEQFF

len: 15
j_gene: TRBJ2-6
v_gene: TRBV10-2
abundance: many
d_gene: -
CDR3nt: TGCGCCAGCAGTGTGTCAAGCGCTGGGGCCAACGTCCTGACTTTC
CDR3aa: CASSVSSAGANVLTF

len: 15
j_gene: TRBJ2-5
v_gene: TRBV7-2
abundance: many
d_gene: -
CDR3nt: TGTGCCAGCAGCTTAGACGGCGGGGGCCCTGGGACCCAGTACTTC
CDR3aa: CASSLDGGGPGTQYF

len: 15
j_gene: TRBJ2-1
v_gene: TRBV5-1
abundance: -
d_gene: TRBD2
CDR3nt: TGCGCCAGCAGCTTGGTGGCTAGCGGATACAATGAGCAGTTCTTC
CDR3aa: CASSLVASGYNEQFF

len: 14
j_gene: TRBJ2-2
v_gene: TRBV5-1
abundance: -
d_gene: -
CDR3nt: TGCGCCAGCAGCCGGGTTCCAGAATCCGGGGAGCTGTTTTTC
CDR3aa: CASSRVPESGELFF

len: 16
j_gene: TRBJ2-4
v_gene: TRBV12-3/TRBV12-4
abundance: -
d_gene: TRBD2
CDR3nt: TGTGCCAGCAGTCCAATGACTAGCGAAATAAAAAACATTCAGTACTTC
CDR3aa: CASSPMTSEIKNIQYF

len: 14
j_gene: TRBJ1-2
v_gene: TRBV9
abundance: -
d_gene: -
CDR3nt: TGTGCCAGCAGCGGCCACAGGGTTAACTATGGCTACACCTTC
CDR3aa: CASSGHRVNYGYTF

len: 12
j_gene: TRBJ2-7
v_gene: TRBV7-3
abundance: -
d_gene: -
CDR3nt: TGTGCCAGCAGCTTCTTTGGGGGGGCACAGTACTTC
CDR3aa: CASSFFGGAQYF

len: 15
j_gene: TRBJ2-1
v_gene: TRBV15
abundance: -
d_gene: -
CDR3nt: TGTGCCACCAGCAGAGATTTGCGTAGGGGGAATGAGCAGTTCTTC
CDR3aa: CATSRDLRRGNEQFF

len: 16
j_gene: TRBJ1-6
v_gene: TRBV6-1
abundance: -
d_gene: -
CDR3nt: TGTGCCAGCAGTGAAGCGAGGTGGAGGGTTGGATCACCCCTCCACTTT
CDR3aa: CASSEARWRVGSPLHF

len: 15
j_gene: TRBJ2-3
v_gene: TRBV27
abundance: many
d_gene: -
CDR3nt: TGTGCCAGCAGTAGACCGGCGCCTCGCACAGATACGCAGTATTTT
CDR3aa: CASSRPAPRTDTQYF

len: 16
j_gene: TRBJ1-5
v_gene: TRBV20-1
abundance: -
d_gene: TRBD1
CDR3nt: TGCAGTGCTAAACGACAGGGTGACGTTAGAGGTCAGCCCCAGCATTTT
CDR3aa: CSAKRQGDVRGQPQHF

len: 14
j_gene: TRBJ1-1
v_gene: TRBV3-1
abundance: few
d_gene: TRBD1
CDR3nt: TGTGCCAGCACGGGACAGGCCTCGAACACTGAAGCTTTCTTT
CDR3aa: CASTGQASNTEAFF

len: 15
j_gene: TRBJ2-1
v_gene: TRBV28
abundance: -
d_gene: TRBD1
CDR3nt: TGTGCCAGCCGTAACCGGGACAGGGTATACAATGAGCAGTTCTTC
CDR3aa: CASRNRDRVYNEQFF

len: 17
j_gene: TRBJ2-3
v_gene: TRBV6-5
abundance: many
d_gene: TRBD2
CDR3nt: TGTGCCAGCAGTTACTCCCTCCCTAGCGGCTACACAGATACGCAGTATTTT
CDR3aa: CASSYSLPSGYTDTQYF

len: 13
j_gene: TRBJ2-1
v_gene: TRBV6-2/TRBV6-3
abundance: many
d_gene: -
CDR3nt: TGTGCCAGCAGTTCCCCCTGGCGCAGTGAGCAGTTCTTC
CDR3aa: CASSSPWRSEQFF

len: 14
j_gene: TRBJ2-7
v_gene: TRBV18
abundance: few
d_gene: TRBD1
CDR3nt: TGTGCCAGCTCACTGGACAGGAGCTCCTACGAGCAGTACTTC
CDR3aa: CASSLDRSSYEQYF

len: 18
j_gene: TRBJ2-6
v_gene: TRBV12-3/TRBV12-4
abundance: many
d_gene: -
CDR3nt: TGTGCCAGCAGTTTGGAACGGGGTTTTTACTCTGGGGCCAACGTCCTGACTTTC
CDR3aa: CASSLERGFYSGANVLTF

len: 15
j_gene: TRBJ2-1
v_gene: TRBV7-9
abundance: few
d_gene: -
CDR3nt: TGTGCCAGCAGCTTAGGGGCCGGGACCTACAATGAGCAGTTCTTC
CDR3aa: CASSLGAGTYNEQFF

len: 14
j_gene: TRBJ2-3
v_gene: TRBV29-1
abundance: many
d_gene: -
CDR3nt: TGCAGCGTTGGCGACAGAATTTTCACAGATACGCAGTATTTT
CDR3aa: CSVGDRIFTDTQYF

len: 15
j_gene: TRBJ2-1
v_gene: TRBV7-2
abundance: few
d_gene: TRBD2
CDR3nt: TGTGCCAGCAGCTTGGTCCCAGCGGGGTACAATGAGCAGTTCTTC
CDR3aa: CASSLVPAGYNEQFF

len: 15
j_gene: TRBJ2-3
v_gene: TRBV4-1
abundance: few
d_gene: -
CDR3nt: TGCGCCAGCAGCCTGGGCACCCCTACCACAGATACGCAGTATTTT
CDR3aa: CASSLGTPTTDTQYF